This TCR beta chain is from a study of shared clonotypes between healthy human individuals. In the study overall: Three CD4 naive, three CD4 memory, two CD8 naive and one CD8 memory plate were used per donor. The study, taken as a whole, reports: In contrast to clonotypes shared by all four donors, non-shared clonotypes had lower generation probabilities. Sampling was confined to blood; repertoires within tissues likely differ. Naive subsets usually exceeded memory subsets in estimated richness.

As concerns this clone: Its antigen remains unidentified.

Repertoires were generated with immunoSEQ multiplex PCR, while TCRdb's copy carries only in-frame clones and drops some. The sample lists about 2 million clones, less than 95% occurring once. The germline gives CDR1 GTSNPN, CDR2 SVGIG (reference sequence). This CDR3 spans 13 amino acids. Deletions cut 0 bases from V and 9 bases from J, with 12 bases between. Naive CD8 cells lacked CD45RO and underwent positive selection for CCR7, leaving out terminally differentiated effector memory CD45RA+ cells. Sample: naive CD8+ T cells sorted from blood. The chain carries TRBV30 and TRBJ2-1; the D gene is possibly TRBD2 (5 bases). This sequence originates from a man between 18 and 29 years old in good health. CDR3 amino acids: CAWSVFSAIEQFF. CDR3 DNA: TGTGCCTGGAGTGTATTTAGCGCGATTGAGCAGTTCTTC.